This record concerns one T cell receptor beta chain sequence. This sample stems from a study of PD-1 blockade in classical Hodgkin lymphoma. The wider study: Patients had nivolumab dosed at 3 mg/kg, delivered intravenously every 2 weeks.

V was trimmed by 1 base and J by 3 bases, leaving 10 bases between them. The CDR3 contains 15 residues. Per the germline V gene, CDR1 is SGHTA and CDR2 is FQGNSA. Assay used: immunoSEQ multiplex PCR; TCRdb lists only in-frame clones, some missing. The table records about 40,000 clones, more than 75% of them present only once. Brentuximab vedotin exposure varied among the patients, all of whom had relapsed after autologous stem cell transplantation. The specimen comprised peripheral blood mononuclear cells (PBMCs), sampled at baseline. This clonotype originated in a human donor with classical Hodgkin lymphoma. V gene TRBV7-2 combines with J gene TRBJ1-5; D is unresolved. The CDR3 DNA reads TGTGCCAGCAGCTTAGTGGCAGTCGACAATCAGCCCCAGCATTTT. It is translated as CASSLVAVDNQPQHF.